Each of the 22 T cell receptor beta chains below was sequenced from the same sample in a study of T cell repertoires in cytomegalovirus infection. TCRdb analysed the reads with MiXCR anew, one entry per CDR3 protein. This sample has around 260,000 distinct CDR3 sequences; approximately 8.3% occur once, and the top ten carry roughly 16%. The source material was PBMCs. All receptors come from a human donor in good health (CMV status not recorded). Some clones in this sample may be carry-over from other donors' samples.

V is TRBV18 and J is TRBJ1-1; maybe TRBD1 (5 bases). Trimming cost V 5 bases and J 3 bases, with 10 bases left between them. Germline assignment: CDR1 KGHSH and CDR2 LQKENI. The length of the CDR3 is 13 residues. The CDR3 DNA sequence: TGTGCCAGCTCAAGACAGCAGGACACTGAAGCTTTCTTT. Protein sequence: CASSRQQDTEAFF.

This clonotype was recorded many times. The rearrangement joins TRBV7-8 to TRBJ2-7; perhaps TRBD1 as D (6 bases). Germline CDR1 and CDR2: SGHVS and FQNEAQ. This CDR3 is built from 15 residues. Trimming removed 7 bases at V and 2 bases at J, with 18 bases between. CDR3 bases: TGTGCCAGCACTCGGGACACGATTTTCACCTACGAGCAGTACTTC. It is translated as CASTRDTIFTYEQYF.

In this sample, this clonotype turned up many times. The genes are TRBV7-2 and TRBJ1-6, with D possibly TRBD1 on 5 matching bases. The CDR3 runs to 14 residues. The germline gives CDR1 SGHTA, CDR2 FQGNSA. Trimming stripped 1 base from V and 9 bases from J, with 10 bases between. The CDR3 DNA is TGTGCCAGCAGCTTAGTTCCAGGGCGTTCACCCCTCCACTTT. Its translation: CASSLVPGRSPLHF. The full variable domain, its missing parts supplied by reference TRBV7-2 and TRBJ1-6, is GAGVSQSPSNKVTEKGKDVELRCDPISGHTALYWYRQSLGQGLEFLIYFQGNSAPDKSGLPSDRFSAERTGGSVSTLTIQRTQQEDSAVYLCASSLVPGRSPLHFGNGTRLTVT.

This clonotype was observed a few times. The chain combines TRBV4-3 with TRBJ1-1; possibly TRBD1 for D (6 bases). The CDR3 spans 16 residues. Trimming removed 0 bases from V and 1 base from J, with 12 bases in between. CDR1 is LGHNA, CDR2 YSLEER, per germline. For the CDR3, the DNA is TGCGCCAGCAGCCAAGATCGAGGGACACCGAACACTGAAGCTTTCTTT. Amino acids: CASSQDRGTPNTEAFF.

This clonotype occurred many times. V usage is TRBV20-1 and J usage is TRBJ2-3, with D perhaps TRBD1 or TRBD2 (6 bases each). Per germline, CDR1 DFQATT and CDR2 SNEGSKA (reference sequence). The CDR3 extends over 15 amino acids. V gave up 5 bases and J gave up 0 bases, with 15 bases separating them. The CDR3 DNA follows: TGCAGTGCTGTTGGTCGGGGGCTTAGCACAGATACGCAGTATTTT. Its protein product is CSAVGRGLSTDTQYF.

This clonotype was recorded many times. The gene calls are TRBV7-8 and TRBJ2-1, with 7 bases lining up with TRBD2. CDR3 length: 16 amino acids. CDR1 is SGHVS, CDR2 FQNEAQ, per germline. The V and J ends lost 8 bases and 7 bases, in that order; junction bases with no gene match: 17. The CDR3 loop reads CASVPGRAIGANEQFF. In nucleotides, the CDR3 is TGTGCCAGCGTCCCAGGGAGGGCGATTGGCGCAAATGAGCAGTTCTTC.

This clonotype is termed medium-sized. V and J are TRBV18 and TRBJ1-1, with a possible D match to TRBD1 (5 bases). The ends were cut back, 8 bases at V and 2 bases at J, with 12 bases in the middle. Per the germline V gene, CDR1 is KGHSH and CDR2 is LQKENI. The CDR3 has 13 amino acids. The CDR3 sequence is CASSPGLNTEAFF. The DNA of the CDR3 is TGTGCCAGCAGCCCGGGACTAAACACTGAAGCTTTCTTT.

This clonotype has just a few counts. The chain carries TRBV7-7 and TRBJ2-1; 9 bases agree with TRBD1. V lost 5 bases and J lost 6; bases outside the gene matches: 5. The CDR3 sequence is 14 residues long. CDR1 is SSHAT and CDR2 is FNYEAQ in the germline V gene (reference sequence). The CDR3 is CASSTGQGSNEQFF. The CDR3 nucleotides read TGTGCCAGCAGCACGGGACAGGGAAGCAATGAGCAGTTCTTC. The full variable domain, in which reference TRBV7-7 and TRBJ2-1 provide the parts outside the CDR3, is GAGVSQSPRYKVTKRGQDVTLRCDPISSHATLYWYQQALGQGPEFLTYFNYEAQPDKSGLPSDRFSAERPEGSISTLTIQRTEQRDSAMYRCASSTGQGSNEQFFGPGTRLTVL.

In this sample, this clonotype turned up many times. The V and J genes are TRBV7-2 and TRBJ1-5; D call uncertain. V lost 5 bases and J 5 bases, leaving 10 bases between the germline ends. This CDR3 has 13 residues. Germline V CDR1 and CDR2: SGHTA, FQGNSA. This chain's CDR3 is CASSPRRDQPQHF. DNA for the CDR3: TGTGCCAGCAGCCCAAGGAGGGATCAGCCCCAGCATTTT.

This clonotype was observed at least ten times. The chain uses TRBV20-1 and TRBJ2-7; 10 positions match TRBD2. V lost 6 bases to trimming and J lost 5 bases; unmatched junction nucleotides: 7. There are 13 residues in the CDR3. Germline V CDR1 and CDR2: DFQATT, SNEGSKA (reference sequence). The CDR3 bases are TGCAGTGCAACCGGGACTAGCGACCACGAGCAGTACTTC. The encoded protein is CSATGTSDHEQYF.

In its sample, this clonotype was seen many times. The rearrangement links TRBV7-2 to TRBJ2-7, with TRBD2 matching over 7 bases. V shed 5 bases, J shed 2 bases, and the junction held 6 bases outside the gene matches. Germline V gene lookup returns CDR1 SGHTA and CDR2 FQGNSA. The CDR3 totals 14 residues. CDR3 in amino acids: CASSVNSGPYEQYF. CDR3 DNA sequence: TGTGCCAGCAGCGTAAATAGCGGGCCCTACGAGCAGTACTTC. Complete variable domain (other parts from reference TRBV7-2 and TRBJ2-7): GAGVSQSPSNKVTEKGKDVELRCDPISGHTALYWYRQSLGQGLEFLIYFQGNSAPDKSGLPSDRFSAERTGGSVSTLTIQRTQQEDSAVYLCASSVNSGPYEQYFGPGTRLTVT.

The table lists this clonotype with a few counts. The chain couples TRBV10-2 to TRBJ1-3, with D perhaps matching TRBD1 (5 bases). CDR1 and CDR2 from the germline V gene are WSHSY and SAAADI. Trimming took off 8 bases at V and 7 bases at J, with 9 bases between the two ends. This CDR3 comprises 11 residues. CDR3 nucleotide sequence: TGCGCCAGCTGGGGCAGCAACACCATATATTTT. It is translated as CASWGSNTIYF.

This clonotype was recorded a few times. The CDR3 sequence is CASRQGRQGDTQYF. DNA for the CDR3: TGTGCCAGCAGACAGGGGAGACAGGGCGATACGCAGTATTTT. The V call is TRBV6-1, the J call TRBJ2-3; 7 bases map to TRBD1. Trimming cost V 6 bases and J 6 bases; bases outside gene matches: 9. Germline CDR1 is MNHNS and CDR2 is SASEGT. The CDR3 runs to 14 residues.

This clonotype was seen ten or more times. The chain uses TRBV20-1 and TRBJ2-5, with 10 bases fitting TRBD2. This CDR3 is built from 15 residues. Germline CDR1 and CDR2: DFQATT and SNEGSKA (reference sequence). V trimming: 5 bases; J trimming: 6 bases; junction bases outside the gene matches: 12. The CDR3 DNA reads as TGCAGTGCTCACCCCACTAGCGGGGCCCATCAGACCCAGTACTTC. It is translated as CSAHPTSGAHQTQYF.

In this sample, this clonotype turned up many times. This chain's CDR3 is CASSLRRPARTATNEKLFF. CDR3 sequence (DNA): TGTGCCAGCAGCTTGAGGAGGCCAGCCCGGACTGCAACTAATGAAAAACTGTTTTTT. The chain has TRBV5-6 and TRBJ1-4; D remains unclear. The V end was cut by 1 base, the J end by 0 bases, with 19 bases between. The CDR3 extends over 19 amino acids. The germline CDR1 and CDR2 sequences are SGHDT and YYEEEE.

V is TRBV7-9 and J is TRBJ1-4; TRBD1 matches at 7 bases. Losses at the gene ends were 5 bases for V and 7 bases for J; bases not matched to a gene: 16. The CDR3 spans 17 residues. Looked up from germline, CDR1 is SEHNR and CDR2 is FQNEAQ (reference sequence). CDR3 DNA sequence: TGTGCCAGCAGCCCCGGACAGGCCGTCCTCTCCTTTGAAAAACTGTTTTTT. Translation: CASSPGQAVLSFEKLFF.

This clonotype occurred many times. CDR3 loop: CASSRTGPQETQYF. The CDR3 bases are TGTGCCAGCAGCCGGACGGGTCCGCAAGAGACCCAGTACTTC. The gene calls are TRBV28 and TRBJ2-5; D not certain. V was cut by 6 bases and J by 2 bases, with 13 bases left in between. Germline-derived CDR1 and CDR2 are MDHEN and SYDVKM. The CDR3 covers 14 residues.

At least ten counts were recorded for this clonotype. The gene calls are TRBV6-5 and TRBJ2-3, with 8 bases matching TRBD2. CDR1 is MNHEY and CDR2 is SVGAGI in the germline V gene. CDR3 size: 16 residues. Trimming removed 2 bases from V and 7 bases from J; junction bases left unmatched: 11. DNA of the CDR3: TGTGCCAGCAGTTACGGAGCGGGAGAGGAGAGGAATACGCAGTATTTT. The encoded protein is CASSYGAGEERNTQYF.

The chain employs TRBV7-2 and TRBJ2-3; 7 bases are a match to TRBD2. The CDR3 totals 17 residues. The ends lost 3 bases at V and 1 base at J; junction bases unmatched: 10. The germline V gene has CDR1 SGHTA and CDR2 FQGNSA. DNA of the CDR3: TGTGCCAGCAGCTTCGGCGGGGGATTTGAGGGCACAGATACGCAGTATTTT. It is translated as CASSFGGGFEGTDTQYF.

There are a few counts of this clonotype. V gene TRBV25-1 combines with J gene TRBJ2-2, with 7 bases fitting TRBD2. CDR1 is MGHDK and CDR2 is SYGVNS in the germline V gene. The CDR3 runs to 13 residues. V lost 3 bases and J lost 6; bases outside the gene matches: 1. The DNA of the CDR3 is TGTGCCAGCAGTGAGGCGGGGGCCGGGGAGCTGTTTTTT. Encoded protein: CASSEAGAGELFF. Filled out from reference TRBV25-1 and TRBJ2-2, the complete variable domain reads EADIYQTPRYLVIGTGKKITLECSQTMGHDKMYWYQQDPGMELHLIHYSYGVNSTEKGDLSSESTVSRIRTEHFPLTLESARPSHTSQYLCASSEAGAGELFFGEGSRLTVL.

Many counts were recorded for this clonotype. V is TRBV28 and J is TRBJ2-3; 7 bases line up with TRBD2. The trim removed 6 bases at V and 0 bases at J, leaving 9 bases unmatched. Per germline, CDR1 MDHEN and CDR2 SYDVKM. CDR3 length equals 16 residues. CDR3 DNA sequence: TGTGCCAGCAGAACCTCGCTAGCGGCTAGCACAGATACGCAGTATTTT. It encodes CASRTSLAASTDTQYF.

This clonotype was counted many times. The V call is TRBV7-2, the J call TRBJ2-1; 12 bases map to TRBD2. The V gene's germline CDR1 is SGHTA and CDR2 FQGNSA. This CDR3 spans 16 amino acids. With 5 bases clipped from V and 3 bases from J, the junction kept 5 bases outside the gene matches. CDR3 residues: CASSPTSGGIYNEQFF. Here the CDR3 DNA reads TGTGCCAGCAGCCCTACTAGCGGGGGGATCTACAATGAGCAGTTCTTC.